Included here is one T cell receptor beta chain sequence, with context. Its antigen is still unknown. TCRdb independently ran MiXCR on the reads; one entry per CDR3 protein. Of more than 250,000 distinct CDR3 sequences in the sample, roughly 25% were seen once. This specimen comes from a study of T cell repertoires in cytomegalovirus infection. Study-level information: Well-studied HLA-B-restricted CMV epitopes were used in the study alongside recently identified HLA-C-restricted ones. Evidence of both CMV infection and a matching HLA type came from public TCR beta signatures. The study's findings and limits: In two of eight donors, the top clonotype was HLA-C-restricted CMV-specific. Totalled public TCR beta family frequency picked out people who carried CMV plus the relevant HLA.

The V and J ends lost 5 bases and 6 bases, in that order; junction bases with no gene match: 11. Germline CDR1 MNHEY, CDR2 SVGEGT. This CDR3 is built from 18 residues. The sample in question was cultured PBMCs, obtained from culture after CMV antigen stimulation. The V call is TRBV6-2 or TRBV6-3, the J call TRBJ2-2; the match to TRBD2 covers 14 bases. The clonotype comes from a human donor in good health (CMV status not recorded). Some clones in this sample may be carry-over from other donors' samples. The CDR3 DNA is TGTGCCAGCAGTCCCTTTCCGACTAGCGGGAGGGTGGCCGGGGAGCTGTTTTTT. Amino acid sequence: CASSPFPTSGRVAGELFF.